Each of the 18 T cell receptor beta chains below was sequenced from the same sample in a study of cytomegalovirus exposure and HLA in healthy donors. PCR employed 60 Vbeta and 13 Jbeta primers. The repertoire was sequenced with immunoSEQ multiplex PCR; TCRdb's copy has only in-frame clones and lacks some. Among over 130,000 clones listed, 70% were seen once. What was sequenced was PBMCs. These receptors were obtained from a woman in her thirties in good health and CMV-seronegative.

The rearrangement joins TRBV27 to TRBJ1-3, with 7 bases that match TRBD1. The CDR3 runs to 18 residues. Trimming cost V 4 bases and J 0 bases; bases outside gene matches: 12. Germline V gene sequence: CDR1 MNHEY, CDR2 SMNVEV (reference sequence). DNA of the CDR3: TGTGCCAGCAGTTCACGAGACGGGACAGCTCTCTCTGGAAACACCATATATTTT. Its protein product is CASSSRDGTALSGNTIYF.

This clone was recorded a few times. The CDR3 protein is CASSRGLAGSYEQYF. CDR3 coding DNA: TGTGCCAGCTCACGGGGTCTAGCGGGGAGCTACGAGCAGTACTTC. The chain has TRBV18 and TRBJ2-7, with 9 bases matching TRBD2. CDR3 length: 15 residues. Germline-derived CDR1 and CDR2 are KGHSH and LQKENI. V lost 4 bases, J lost 3 bases, and 7 bases stayed unmatched. Variable domain in full (rest from reference TRBV18 and TRBJ2-7): NAGVMQNPRHLVRRRGQEARLRCSPMKGHSHVYWYRQLPEEGLKFMVYLQKENIIDESGMPKERFSAEFPKEGPSILRIQQVVRGDSAAYFCASSRGLAGSYEQYFGPGTRLTVT.

V is TRBV9 and J is TRBJ1-3, with D possibly matching TRBD1 (5 bases). This CDR3 region has 13 residues. Germline-derived CDR1 and CDR2 are SGDLS and YYNGEE. V shed 3 bases and J shed 5 bases, with 9 bases lying between them. The CDR3: CASSETDRNTIYF. The CDR3 DNA reads TGTGCCAGCAGCGAGACGGACAGAAACACCATATATTTT.

J is TRBJ1-5 and V is TRBV9, with a tentative D call TRBD1 (5 bases). Looked up from germline, CDR1 is SGDLS and CDR2 is YYNGEE. This CDR3 spans 15 amino acids. Between the trimmed V and J ends, which lost 0 bases and 6 bases, there was a span of 13 bases. The CDR3: CASSVDGGSGQPQHF. CDR3 DNA sequence: TGTGCCAGCAGCGTAGATGGGGGGTCCGGTCAGCCCCAGCATTTT.

This clone was seen a few times. J is TRBJ1-1 and V is TRBV6-6, with D maybe TRBD1 (5 bases). The CDR3 runs to 14 residues. From germline, CDR1 is MNHNY and CDR2 SVGAGI (reference sequence). V lost 3 bases to trimming and J lost 6 bases, with 14 bases between them. In DNA, the CDR3 is TGTGCCAGCAGTTATGAGAGGCGGGGGGCTGAAGCTTTCTTT. It yields the protein CASSYERRGAEAFF.

CDR3 bases: TGTGCCAGCAGCTTTAACATGCAAGAGACCCAGTACTTC. It specifies CASSFNMQETQYF. The chain couples TRBV7-9 to TRBJ2-5, with D unclear. Trimming took 3 bases from V and 2 from J, leaving 7 bases between them. The CDR3 totals 13 residues. From germline, CDR1 is SEHNR and CDR2 FQNEAQ (reference sequence).

The V call is TRBV20-1, the J call TRBJ2-5; no reliable D call. CDR1 DFQATT and CDR2 SNEGSKA come from the germline V gene (reference sequence). Trimming removed 6 bases from V and 2 bases from J, with 7 bases in between. This CDR3 spans 11 amino acids. The chain's CDR3 is CSATTQETQYF. CDR3 in DNA: TGCAGTGCCACGACACAAGAGACCCAGTACTTC.

The CDR3 DNA reads TGTGCCAGCAGCCACCCGGGGGGGGAGACCCAGTACTTC. Translating gives CASSHPGGETQYF. The genes are TRBV4-2 and TRBJ2-5; 8 bases agree with TRBD2. The CDR3 has 13 amino acids. V shed 3 bases, J shed 5 bases, and the junction held 2 bases outside the gene matches. In germline, CDR1 is LGHNA, CDR2 YNFKEQ.

V and J are TRBV6-5 and TRBJ1-1, with D uncertain. Trimming shortened V by 5 bases and J by 4 bases, and 8 bases separated the two germline ends. This CDR3 spans 12 amino acids. Germline V gene sequence: CDR1 MNHEY, CDR2 SVGAGI. CDR3 in amino acids: CASSASLTEAFF. In DNA form, the CDR3 reads TGTGCCAGCAGTGCGTCTCTCACTGAAGCTTTCTTT.

The chain joins TRBV27 to TRBJ2-2, with D possibly being TRBD1 (7 bases). Germline V gives CDR1 MNHEY, CDR2 SMNVEV (reference sequence). CDR3 length: 16 residues. Trimming took off 2 bases at V and 4 bases at J, with 14 bases between the two ends. The CDR3 sequence is CASSLMAGGLTGELFF. CDR3 nucleotide sequence: TGTGCCAGCAGTTTAATGGCAGGGGGGCTCACCGGGGAGCTGTTTTTT.

The chain links TRBV18 to TRBJ1-2; no firm D call. The CDR3 has 16 residues. V was clipped by 1 base and J by 4 bases, with 16 bases between them. CDR1 is KGHSH and CDR2 is LQKENI in the germline V gene. CDR3 sequence: CASSPRRQETTYGYTF. The CDR3 DNA follows: TGTGCCAGCTCACCACGCCGCCAGGAGACTACCTATGGCTACACCTTC.

This clone was counted a few times. The chain uses TRBV6-6 and TRBJ2-3, with TRBD1 matching over 8 bases. This CDR3 spans 13 amino acids. CDR1 is MNHNY and CDR2 is SVGAGI in the germline V gene (reference sequence). Germline trimming cut 10 bases from V and 0 bases from J; bases unmatched to any gene: 3. CDR3 coding DNA: TGTGCCACCAGGACAGGGAGCACAGATACGCAGTATTTT. Amino acid sequence: CATRTGSTDTQYF.

As to this clone: The junction differs from germline at one of its ends, possibly a read error. The rearrangement links TRBV5-1 to TRBJ1-1, with 7 bases lining up with TRBD1. The CDR3 is made up of 15 amino acids. Per the germline V gene, CDR1 is SGHRS and CDR2 is YFSETQ. The CDR3 loop is CASSANRGTNAEAFF. The CDR3 region has the DNA TGCGCCAGCAGCGCAAACAGGGGCACGAACGCTGAAGCTTTCTTT.

V gene TRBV2 combines with J gene TRBJ1-5; D perhaps matches TRBD1 (6 bases). The ends were cut back, 4 bases at V and 7 bases at J, with 17 bases in the middle. Germline loops: CDR1 SNHLY, CDR2 FYNNEI. The CDR3 consists of 15 residues. CDR3 protein: CASSVGTGGSQPQHF. The CDR3 coding sequence is TGTGCCAGCAGTGTGGGAACGGGGGGCAGCCAGCCCCAGCATTTT.

This rearrangement joins TRBV7-3 to TRBJ2-3; perhaps TRBD1 as D (5 bases). Per germline, CDR1 SGHTA and CDR2 FQGTGA. The CDR3 is 14 residues long. Trimming pared 4 bases from V and 2 bases from J, leaving 10 bases between. The CDR3 region is CASSWGFDTDTQYF. CDR3 in DNA: TGTGCCAGCAGCTGGGGCTTTGACACAGATACGCAGTATTTT. The full variable domain, rest sourced from reference TRBV7-3 and TRBJ2-3, is GAGVSQTPSNKVTEKGKYVELRCDPISGHTALYWYRQSLGQGPEFLIYFQGTGAADDSGLPNDRFFAVRPEGSVSTLKIQRTERGDSAVYLCASSWGFDTDTQYFGPGTRLTVL.

V and J are TRBV9 and TRBJ2-5; weak D call: TRBD2 (6 bases). The ends were cut back, 7 bases at V and 4 bases at J, with 11 bases in the middle. Germline values: CDR1 SGDLS, CDR2 YYNGEE. The CDR3 spans 12 residues. CDR3 in amino acids: CASGLEGETQYF. CDR3 in DNA: TGTGCCAGCGGTTTGGAGGGAGAGACCCAGTACTTC.

The chain couples TRBV5-6 to TRBJ1-5; D is ambiguous. The CDR3 is 13 residues long. The germline V gene has CDR1 SGHDT and CDR2 YYEEEE. Trimming pared 4 bases from V and 2 bases from J, leaving 7 bases between. The CDR3 sequence: CASSLSGNQPQHF. The DNA of the CDR3 is TGTGCCAGCAGCCTTAGTGGCAATCAGCCCCAGCATTTT.

The rearrangement joins TRBV28 to TRBJ2-5, with TRBD2 matching 7 bases. Germline V gives CDR1 MDHEN, CDR2 SYDVKM. The J segment lost 5 bases and the V segment lost 7 bases, leaving 4 bases of the junction unmatched. The CDR3 has 12 residues. The CDR3 reads CASTGGWETQYF. The CDR3 bases are TGTGCCAGCACCGGGGGGTGGGAGACCCAGTACTTC. The full variable domain, with the rest looked up from reference TRBV28 and TRBJ2-5, is DVKVTQSSRYLVKRTGEKVFLECVQDMDHENMFWYRQDPGLGLRLIYFSYDVKMKEKGDIPEGYSVSREKKERFSLILESASTNQTSMYLCASTGGWETQYFGPGTRLLVL.